The 9 T cell receptor beta chains below all came from one sample that was sequenced in a study of cytomegalovirus exposure and HLA in healthy donors. The PCR used 60 Vbeta and 13 Jbeta primers. Measured with immunoSEQ multiplex PCR; TCRdb has only the in-frame clones, and not every one. This repertoire comprises 150,000 to 200,000 clones; its ten largest clones make up 2.1%. The sample consisted of PBMCs. Source of these receptors: a man aged 30 to 39 in good health and CMV-seronegative.

The V gene is TRBV11-3, the J gene TRBJ2-7, with 7 bases aligning to TRBD1. The germline V gene encodes CDR1 SGHNT and CDR2 YENEEA. This CDR3 region has 14 residues. The V gene end was trimmed by 5 bases and the J gene end by 6 bases; junction bases not matched to a gene: 10. For the CDR3, the DNA is TGTGCCAGCAGCCCCCCGGTGGACAGGACCGAGCAGTACTTC. Encoded protein: CASSPPVDRTEQYF.

The gene calls are TRBV4-2 and TRBJ2-3, with D perhaps matching TRBD2 (6 bases). Germline lookup yields CDR1 LGHNA and CDR2 YNFKEQ. The CDR3 contains 15 residues. Trimming left V 1 base short and J 2 bases short, with 10 bases between. In DNA, the CDR3 is TGTGCCAGCAGCCAAGGGGGGGTCTTCACAGATACGCAGTATTTT. Its protein product is CASSQGGVFTDTQYF.

J is TRBJ2-5 and V is TRBV5-1, with 8 bases lining up with TRBD2. Germline V gene sequence: CDR1 SGHRS, CDR2 YFSETQ. Germline trimming cut 1 base from V and 5 bases from J; bases unmatched to any gene: 4. This CDR3 has 14 residues. The CDR3: CASSLPGGPETQYF. CDR3 nucleotides: TGCGCCAGCAGCTTGCCGGGAGGGCCGGAGACCCAGTACTTC.

The chain is built from TRBV27 and TRBJ1-5; TRBD1 agrees at 12 bases. The CDR3 loop spans 17 amino acids. CDR1 and CDR2 (germline): MNHEY, SMNVEV (reference sequence). With 4 bases clipped from V and 3 bases from J, the junction kept 7 bases outside the gene matches. The CDR3 sequence: CASSSYGTGGPNQPQHF. CDR3 sequence (DNA): TGTGCCAGCAGTTCGTACGGGACAGGGGGCCCCAATCAGCCCCAGCATTTT.

The rearrangement links TRBV25-1 to TRBJ1-1, with a tentative D call TRBD1 (6 bases). Trimming removed 7 bases from V and 6 bases from J, with 15 bases in between. The CDR3 is 13 amino acids. The germline V gene encodes CDR1 MGHDK and CDR2 SYGVNS. DNA for the CDR3: TGTGCCAGCAAGGGGGTTGGTAAACCTGAAGCTTTCTTT. It codes for CASKGVGKPEAFF.

The genes are TRBV6-1 and TRBJ2-1; D unclear. Trimming removed 2 bases from V and 1 base from J, with 9 bases in between. The CDR3 sequence is 15 residues long. CDR1 is MNHNS and CDR2 is SASEGT in the germline V gene. CDR3 loop: CASSEFPGSYNEQFF. The CDR3 DNA is TGTGCCAGCAGTGAATTCCCGGGTTCCTACAATGAGCAGTTCTTC.

The chain couples TRBV19 to TRBJ2-7, with 8 bases that match TRBD1. J gave up 2 bases and V 5 bases, and 5 bases lay outside the gene matches. The CDR3 totals 14 residues. CDR1 and CDR2 from the germline V gene are LNHDA and SQIVND (reference sequence). The CDR3 region is CASSGRQGTYEQYF. The CDR3 DNA sequence: TGTGCCAGTAGTGGGCGACAGGGGACCTACGAGCAGTACTTC.

V is TRBV18 and J is TRBJ1-1; D perhaps matches TRBD1 (6 bases). The CDR3 has 15 amino acids. The germline V and J ends were trimmed by 0 bases and 4 bases, with 12 bases remaining between them. CDR1 KGHSH and CDR2 LQKENI come from the germline V gene. CDR3 loop: CASSPPGRGRTEAFF. In DNA form, the CDR3 reads TGTGCCAGCTCACCACCGGGCAGGGGACGCACTGAAGCTTTCTTT. The entire variable domain, with the rest obtained from reference TRBV18 and TRBJ1-1, is as follows: NAGVMQNPRHLVRRRGQEARLRCSPMKGHSHVYWYRQLPEEGLKFMVYLQKENIIDESGMPKERFSAEFPKEGPSILRIQQVVRGDSAAYFCASSPPGRGRTEAFFGQGTRLTVV.

The chain couples TRBV11-2 to TRBJ1-4, with 7 bases fitting TRBD1. The CDR3 length is 16 residues. V trimming: 5 bases; J trimming: 8 bases; junction bases outside the gene matches: 14. Germline lookup yields CDR1 SGHAT and CDR2 FQNNGV. The chain's CDR3 is CASSPRSPGGGEKLFF. The CDR3 DNA is TGTGCCAGCAGCCCCCGTTCCCCAGGGGGTGGGGAAAAACTGTTTTTT.